This T cell receptor (beta chain) was sequenced in a study of blood T cell repertoires in COVID-19. The table came from immunoSEQ multiplex PCR; TCRdb's copy has only in-frame clones and leaves some out. The table has a few hundred thousand clones, about 90% seen once. CDR3 size: 13 residues. Germline CDR1 and CDR2: SGHDT and YYEEEE. Trimming at V came to 3 bases and at J to 8 bases, leaving 5 bases not matched to a gene. J is TRBJ1-1 and V is TRBV5-6; 9 bases are shared with TRBD1. Sequencing used peripheral blood. The receptor comes from a woman aged 60-75 years with COVID-19, enrolled during active disease. The CDR3 protein is CASSSGQGREAFF. The DNA of the CDR3 is TGTGCCAGCAGCTCTGGACAGGGGAGAGAAGCTTTCTTT.